The sequence of this T cell receptor beta chain was determined in a study of CD8+ T cells in alopecia areata. Study in general: Patients received oral tofacitinib, 5 to 10 mg twice daily, for moderate-to-severe alopecia areata.

Germline CDR1 and CDR2: PRHDT and FYEKMQ (reference sequence). Trimming cost V 4 bases and J 6 bases, with 13 bases left between them. This CDR3 is 13 amino acids long. Sorting of PBMCs yielded the CD4+ and CD8+ T cells. Extracted RNA was reverse transcribed into cDNA, the sequencing template. TCRdb's copy holds only in-frame clones and misses some; the assay was immunoSEQ multiplex PCR. The profile covers 100,000 to 150,000 clones, with about 47% appearing a single time and under 20% taken by the ten largest. This clone was observed a few times. The source is a human donor with alopecia areata. This chain links TRBV13 with TRBJ2-7; D is unclear. This specimen was CD8+ T cells sorted from blood, taken at week 0. CDR3 region: CASSYPTGREQYF. CDR3 nucleotide sequence: TGTGCCAGCAGCTACCCCACCGGTCGCGAGCAGTACTTC.